This T cell receptor (beta chain) was obtained from a study of neurological immune-mediated disorders. Findings of the study overall: HTLV-1-associated myelopathy had the most TCR clonal expansion, whereas multiple sclerosis had the least (lower than in healthy controls).

Unsorted libraries were prepared from 2 million PBMCs held at -80 C. With 10-nucleotide random UMIs, 5'RACE was used to make the cDNA. Each CDR3 protein gets one entry after TCRdb re-called the 5' RACE reads with MiXCR. The profile covers some 77,000 distinct CDR3 sequences, with about 9% appearing a single time and less than 2% taken by the ten largest. CDR1 is SQVTM and CDR2 is ANQGSEA in the germline V gene. The germline V and J ends were trimmed by 3 bases and 6 bases, with 22 bases remaining between them. The CDR3 has 16 residues. Many counts were recorded for this clonotype. Antigen unknown. The chain is built from TRBV29-1 and TRBJ2-3, with D perhaps matching TRBD2 (5 bases). Sample: PBMCs. The sequence came from a man aged 50 to 60 in good health. CDR3 bases: TGCAGCGTTGATCGAGGACCTAGCATGCAAATGGATACGCAGTATTTT. Translating gives CSVDRGPSMQMDTQYF.